Shown below are 20 T cell receptor beta chains from a single sample sequenced in a study of OX40 agonist ivuxolimab in advanced cancers. The protocol was immunoSEQ multiplex PCR, while the TCRdb copy is restricted to in-frame clones and leaves out a portion. This sample has about 87,000 clones, with 85% to 90% found just once. The starting material was CD4+ or CD8+ T cells sorted from blood, obtained in a trial of the OX40 agonist ivuxolimab. These receptors were collected from an adult with an advanced solid tumor such as melanoma, head and neck, liver or kidney cancer.

In this sample, this clone turned up a few times. The genes are TRBV5-8 and TRBJ2-7; D may be TRBD1 or TRBD2 (5 bases each). The CDR3 consists of 14 residues. In germline, CDR1 is SGHTS, CDR2 YDEGEE. Between the trimmed V and J ends, which lost 2 bases and 0 bases, there was a span of 9 bases. The CDR3 here is CASSFGDGSYEQYF. The CDR3 DNA sequence: TGTGCCAGCAGCTTCGGGGACGGCTCCTACGAGCAGTACTTC.

V is TRBV19 and J is TRBJ2-5, with 10 positions matching TRBD2. CDR3 length: 15 amino acids. V lost 5 bases, J lost 1 base, and 4 bases stayed unmatched. The V gene's germline CDR1 is LNHDA and CDR2 SQIVND (reference sequence). CDR3 region: CASSLAGASQETQYF. The CDR3 DNA is TGTGCCAGTAGTCTAGCGGGAGCTAGCCAAGAGACCCAGTACTTC. Full variable domain (outside the CDR3, taken from reference TRBV19 and TRBJ2-5): DGGITQSPKYLFRKEGQNVTLSCEQNLNHDAMYWYRQDPGQGLRLIYYSQIVNDFQKGDIAEGYSVSREKKESFPLTVTSAQKNPTAFYLCASSLAGASQETQYFGPGTRLLVL.

This clone was seen a single time. The J gene is TRBJ1-5, the V gene TRBV27; D is unclear. The germline V and J ends were trimmed by 5 bases and 0 bases, with 5 bases remaining between them. The CDR3 runs to 13 residues. The germline V gene has CDR1 MNHEY and CDR2 SMNVEV (reference sequence). The DNA for the CDR3 is TGTGCCAGCAGTGGCGATAGCAATCAGCCCCAGCATTTT. This translates into CASSGDSNQPQHF.

J is TRBJ1-3 and V is TRBV2, with D hard to call. Germline values: CDR1 SNHLY, CDR2 FYNNEI. The CDR3 covers 15 residues. V lost 9 bases and J 0 bases, leaving 15 bases between the germline ends. CDR3 in DNA: TGTGCCAGAAATCGGGGTTCCAGCTCTGGAAACACCATATATTTT. Translated: CARNRGSSSGNTIYF.

The J gene is TRBJ2-6, the V gene TRBV11-2; no firm D call. This CDR3 spans 15 amino acids. V lost 4 bases and J 0 bases, leaving 7 bases between the germline ends. CDR1 SGHAT and CDR2 FQNNGV come from the germline V gene. CDR3 protein: CASSSQLSGANVLTF. CDR3 nucleotide sequence: TGTGCCAGCAGCTCTCAGCTCTCTGGGGCCAACGTCCTGACTTTC.

This chain connects TRBV18 to TRBJ2-5; 12 bases fit TRBD2. The CDR3 consists of 15 residues. Germline-derived CDR1 and CDR2 are KGHSH and LQKENI. J lost 5 bases, V lost 3 bases, and 4 bases had no gene match. CDR3 nucleotide sequence: TGTGCCAGCTCACCGACTAGCGGGAGATGGGAGACCCAGTACTTC. Translating it yields CASSPTSGRWETQYF.

The V and J genes are TRBV9 and TRBJ2-7; 8 bases agree with TRBD1. With 4 bases clipped from V and 9 bases from J, the junction kept 12 bases outside the gene matches. There are 14 residues in the CDR3. CDR1 and CDR2 from the germline V gene are SGDLS and YYNGEE. The DNA for the CDR3 is TGTGCCAGCAGCCCTCGGGACAGGCGTGGGGGGCAGTACTTC. This encodes CASSPRDRRGGQYF.

The chain is built from TRBV2 and TRBJ1-5; TRBD1 might be the D (6 bases). CDR3 length equals 16 residues. The germline CDR1 and CDR2 sequences are SNHLY and FYNNEI. V dropped 2 bases and J dropped 1 base, with 12 bases sitting between them. CDR3 in DNA: TGTGCCAGCAGTGAAAGGGCAGGGGTGAGCAATCAGCCCCAGCATTTT. As protein: CASSERAGVSNQPQHF.

The rearrangement uses TRBV7-2 and TRBJ2-7, with D maybe TRBD1 (7 bases). This CDR3 is 16 amino acids long. V was trimmed by 5 bases and J by 6 bases, leaving 23 bases between them. The germline gives CDR1 SGHTA, CDR2 FQGNSA. The CDR3 region is CASSPPRDRALSEQYF. The CDR3 DNA is TGTGCCAGCAGCCCACCGCGGGACAGAGCCCTTAGCGAGCAGTACTTC.

This sequence joins TRBV11-2 and TRBJ2-2, with no clear D. Trimming took 1 base from V and 8 from J, leaving 8 bases between them. Germline CDR1 and CDR2: SGHAT and FQNNGV. The CDR3 is 13 amino acids. This CDR3 is CASSLGGRGELFF. The CDR3 DNA reads as TGTGCCAGCAGCTTAGGGGGTCGTGGGGAGCTGTTTTTT.

As DNA, the CDR3 is TGTGCCAGCAGCCTAAACGCCCTTAGCACAGATACGCAGTATTTT. Translating gives CASSLNALSTDTQYF. The chain employs TRBV7-3 and TRBJ2-3; D is undetermined. Trimming left V 5 bases short and J 0 bases short, with 12 bases between. CDR1 SGHTA and CDR2 FQGTGA come from the germline V gene. The CDR3 length is 15 residues.

The gene calls are TRBV27 and TRBJ2-7; 8 bases line up with TRBD1. The length of the CDR3 is 13 residues. With V trimmed by 11 bases and J by 5 bases, 11 bases remained unmatched. Germline V lookup: CDR1 MNHEY, CDR2 SMNVEV (reference sequence). This CDR3 reads CAREGQGIHEQYF. The CDR3 nucleotides read TGTGCCCGTGAAGGACAGGGTATACACGAGCAGTACTTC.

The chain joins TRBV11-3 to TRBJ2-2, with 7 bases matching TRBD1. Trimming took 0 bases from V and 4 from J; bases not matched to a gene: 11. The CDR3 length is 18 residues. Germline assignment: CDR1 SGHNT and CDR2 YENEEA. CDR3 in amino acids: CASSLDRGGAGSTGELFF. CDR3 nucleotide sequence: TGTGCCAGCAGCTTAGATCGAGGGGGCGCAGGGTCCACCGGGGAGCTGTTTTTT.

This clone was seen only once. The genes are TRBV5-1 and TRBJ2-1; 12 bases are a match to TRBD1. Trimming at V came to 4 bases and at J to 6 bases, leaving 2 bases not matched to a gene. The CDR3 spans 14 residues. Germline values: CDR1 SGHRS, CDR2 YFSETQ. The CDR3 here is CASSTGQGANEQFF. The CDR3 nucleotides read TGCGCCAGCAGCACGGGACAGGGGGCCAATGAGCAGTTCTTC.

The gene calls are TRBV5-5 and TRBJ1-2; no definite D call. Germline CDR1 reads SGHKS; CDR2 reads YYEKEE (reference sequence). The length of the CDR3 is 12 residues. V lost 2 bases and J 5 bases, leaving 7 bases between the germline ends. The CDR3 is CASSFELYGYTF. The CDR3 coding sequence is TGTGCCAGCAGCTTCGAGCTATATGGCTACACCTTC.

As DNA, the CDR3 is TGCGCCAGCAGCACCGGGACAGGGTCGATGTACGAGCAGTACTTC. Translation: CASSTGTGSMYEQYF. The V gene is TRBV5-1, the J gene TRBJ2-7; 9 nucleotides match TRBD1. After removal of 4 bases from V and 4 bases from J, the junction contained 9 bases not matched to a gene. The CDR3 sequence is 15 residues long. Germline loops: CDR1 SGHRS, CDR2 YFSETQ.

The chain couples TRBV6-1 to TRBJ2-2; perhaps TRBD2 as D (6 bases). Deletions cut 7 bases from V and 4 bases from J, with 13 bases between. The CDR3 length is 14 residues. Germline V gene sequence: CDR1 MNHNS, CDR2 SASEGT. The CDR3 spells CASTELGGTGELFF. CDR3 DNA sequence: TGTGCCAGCACAGAACTCGGGGGCACCGGGGAGCTGTTTTTT.

The rearrangement uses TRBV7-2 and TRBJ1-5; 7 bases match TRBD1. The CDR3 covers 15 residues. CDR1 is SGHTA, CDR2 FQGNSA, per germline. V trimming: 3 bases; J trimming: 1 base; junction bases outside the gene matches: 3. The CDR3 sequence is CASSFRGSSNQPQHF. The CDR3, as DNA: TGTGCCAGCAGCTTCAGGGGGAGCAGCAATCAGCCCCAGCATTTT.

This rearrangement joins TRBV7-9 to TRBJ2-3; D is unclear. The germline V gene encodes CDR1 SEHNR and CDR2 FQNEAQ (reference sequence). Between the trimmed V and J ends, which lost 1 base and 11 bases, there was a span of 10 bases. This CDR3 has 12 amino acids. CDR3 sequence (DNA): TGTGCCAGCAGCTTAGGTAGTGGTTTGCAGTATTTT. Protein product: CASSLGSGLQYF.

This clone is classed as medium-sized (0.01 to 0.1%). The V gene is TRBV2, the J gene TRBJ1-6; the D is unclear. From germline, CDR1 is SNHLY and CDR2 FYNNEI. The CDR3 has 14 residues. V shed 5 bases and J shed 9 bases, with 14 bases lying between them. Here the CDR3 reads CASSIDSIASPLHF. The CDR3 DNA reads as TGTGCCAGCAGTATCGACTCGATAGCTTCACCCCTCCACTTT.